The 27 T cell receptor beta chains in this list originate from one sample, sequenced in a study of cytomegalovirus exposure and HLA in healthy donors. PCR used 60 Vbeta primers and 13 Jbeta primers. Sequencing was performed with immunoSEQ multiplex PCR; in TCRdb, only in-frame clones are kept and a portion is missing. Among roughly 190,000 clones listed, 79% were seen once. The specimen was PBMCs. The receptors here all came from a girl aged 10-17 years in good health and CMV-seropositive.

The chain has TRBV29-1 and TRBJ1-5; D not resolved. The CDR3 totals 15 residues. V was pared by 6 bases and J by 0 bases, with 15 bases between. Germline-derived CDR1 and CDR2 are SQVTM and ANQGSEA. The CDR3 sequence is CSVALNGLSNQPQHF. In DNA form, the CDR3 reads TGCAGCGTGGCGTTGAATGGGCTTAGCAATCAGCCCCAGCATTTT.

CDR3 DNA sequence: TGCGCCAGCAGCCCGGCAGGGGGAAGATACGAGCAGTACTTC. Its translation: CASSPAGGRYEQYF. The rearrangement uses TRBV5-1 and TRBJ2-7, with 7 positions matching TRBD1. V lost 4 bases to trimming and J lost 4 bases; unmatched junction nucleotides: 8. CDR1 is SGHRS and CDR2 is YFSETQ in the germline V gene. There are 14 residues in the CDR3.

The chain has TRBV5-1 and TRBJ2-1, with TRBD2 identical over 14 bases. The V gene's germline CDR1 is SGHRS and CDR2 YFSETQ. The CDR3 is made up of 19 amino acids. The ends lost 0 bases at V and 7 bases at J; junction bases unmatched: 12. The DNA for the CDR3 is TGCGCCAGCAGCTTGGGACTAGCGGGGGGGCTTTCGGGGCGGAATGAGCAGTTCTTC. It translates to CASSLGLAGGLSGRNEQFF.

This clone was counted a single time. The J gene is TRBJ1-3, the V gene TRBV19; a weak D match, TRBD1 (6 bases). CDR1 and CDR2 (germline): LNHDA, SQIVND (reference sequence). CDR3 length equals 14 residues. The V end was cut by 4 bases, the J end by 2 bases, with 9 bases between. In DNA form, the CDR3 reads TGTGCCAGTAGTAGCGGACAGACTGGAAACACCATATATTTT. Its protein product is CASSSGQTGNTIYF.

This clone was detected only once. The chain employs TRBV30 and TRBJ1-4, with 9 bases aligning to TRBD1. V lost 2 bases, J lost 6 bases, and 7 bases stayed unmatched. The CDR3 has 15 amino acids. Germline CDR1 is GTSNPN and CDR2 is SVGIG (reference sequence). CDR3 in amino acids: CAWSPGGTGYEKLFF. In nucleotides, the CDR3 is TGTGCCTGGAGTCCCGGTGGGACAGGGTATGAAAAACTGTTTTTT.

V is TRBV2 and J is TRBJ2-7; 11 bases map to TRBD1. Germline lookup yields CDR1 SNHLY and CDR2 FYNNEI. With V trimmed by 3 bases and J by 7 bases, 5 bases remained unmatched. The length of the CDR3 is 14 residues. The CDR3 DNA reads TGTGCCAGCAGTGATCAGGGACAGGGGGGGGAGCAGTACTTC. Protein product: CASSDQGQGGEQYF. The full variable domain, completed using reference TRBV2 and TRBJ2-7, is EPEVTQTPSHQVTQMGQEVILRCVPISNHLYFYWYRQILGQKVEFLVSFYNNEISEKSEIFDDQFSVERPDGSNFTLKIRSTKLEDSAMYFCASSDQGQGGEQYFGPGTRLTVT.

This chain links TRBV5-5 with TRBJ2-7; the D gene is possibly TRBD1 (5 bases). Germline CDR1 is SGHKS and CDR2 is YYEKEE (reference sequence). V was clipped by 0 bases and J by 4 bases, with 11 bases between them. The CDR3 contains 14 residues. The chain's CDR3 is CASSLDRSRYEQYF. The CDR3 region has the DNA TGTGCCAGCAGCTTGGACAGGAGTCGGTACGAGCAGTACTTC.

This chain uses TRBV5-3 with TRBJ1-6, with TRBD1 identical over 8 bases. TRBV5-3 is an ORF for which the function is uncertain. This CDR3 spans 14 amino acids. The J segment lost 9 bases and the V segment lost 4 bases, leaving 6 bases of the junction unmatched. The CDR3 region is CARSPRGLISPLHF. The CDR3 DNA reads TGTGCCAGAAGCCCCAGGGGGCTGATTTCACCCCTCCACTTT.

The gene calls are TRBV6-1 and TRBJ1-1, with D tentatively TRBD1 (5 bases). The CDR3 is 13 amino acids. The V end was cut by 6 bases, the J end by 0 bases, with 8 bases between. Per the germline V gene, CDR1 is MNHNS and CDR2 is SASEGT. CDR3 in DNA: TGTGCCAGCAGGGACATCTTGAACACTGAAGCTTTCTTT. Its protein product is CASRDILNTEAFF.

In this sample, this clone turned up a few times. The chain couples TRBV9 to TRBJ2-2; 7 bases are a match to TRBD2. The J segment lost 6 bases and the V segment lost 2 bases, leaving 13 bases of the junction unmatched. The CDR3 spans 17 residues. Looked up from germline, CDR1 is SGDLS and CDR2 is YYNGEE. The CDR3 DNA sequence: TGTGCCAGCAGCGTCAGAGAACCGGGGGGAGGGTCCGGGGAGCTGTTTTTT. Residues: CASSVREPGGGSGELFF.

The V call is TRBV10-3, the J call TRBJ2-6; D is perhaps TRBD2 (7 bases). CDR1 is ENHRY and CDR2 is SYGVKD in the germline V gene. There are 16 residues in the CDR3. Trimming took 4 bases from V and 3 from J, leaving 13 bases between them. Here the CDR3 reads CAISGTGTNGANVLTF. The CDR3 nucleotides read TGTGCCATCAGTGGAACAGGGACTAATGGGGCCAACGTCCTGACTTTC.

This clone was seen just once. V is TRBV29-1 and J is TRBJ1-5; no firm D call. V shed 0 bases and J shed 4 bases, with 7 bases lying between them. The CDR3 length is 13 residues. Germline V gene data show CDR1 as SQVTM and CDR2 as ANQGSEA. Written as DNA, the CDR3 is TGCAGCGTTGAAGAAGACGGGAATCAGCCCCAGCATTTT. Its protein product is CSVEEDGNQPQHF.

The rearrangement joins TRBV4-3 to TRBJ2-3, with D unclear. Deletions cut 0 bases from V and 3 bases from J, with 7 bases between. Germline CDR1 and CDR2: LGHNA and YSLEER. The CDR3 length is 14 residues. Here the CDR3 reads CASSQEEVTDTQYF. The CDR3, as DNA: TGCGCCAGCAGCCAAGAAGAGGTTACAGATACGCAGTATTTT.

The table lists this clone with a count of one. The CDR3 nucleotides read TGCGCCAGCAGCCGAGGGGGAGCAGCCACTGAAGCTTTCTTT. Residues: CASSRGGAATEAFF. V is TRBV4-3 and J is TRBJ1-1; possible D gene TRBD1, 6 bases. The CDR3 sequence is 14 residues long. V gave up 4 bases and J gave up 4 bases, with 13 bases separating them. The germline CDR1 and CDR2 sequences are LGHNA and YSLEER.

The J gene is TRBJ2-3, the V gene TRBV6-5; tentative D call: TRBD1 (5 bases). In germline, CDR1 is MNHEY, CDR2 SVGAGI. The CDR3 spans 15 residues. V lost 2 bases, J lost 1 base, and 10 bases lay in between. The CDR3 DNA reads TGTGCCAGCAGTTACGATCGGACACGCACAGATACGCAGTATTTT. Its protein is CASSYDRTRTDTQYF.

The chain links TRBV20-1 to TRBJ1-1, with D uncertain. The CDR3 is 11 residues long. V lost 6 bases and J lost 1, with 6 bases in between. Germline V gives CDR1 DFQATT, CDR2 SNEGSKA (reference sequence). The CDR3 DNA follows: TGCAGTGCAGCTGGGAACACTGAAGCTTTCTTT. Translating gives CSAAGNTEAFF.

The genes are TRBV7-8 and TRBJ2-3; TRBD1 aligns across 12 bases. V shed 7 bases and J 4 bases; nucleotides not matched to a gene: 15. CDR3 length equals 18 residues. The V gene's germline CDR1 is SGHVS and CDR2 FQNEAQ. The CDR3 DNA reads TGTGCCAGCACTAACATTGTGGGGACAGGGGGCCTCGCAGATACGCAGTATTTT. Translation: CASTNIVGTGGLADTQYF.

This clone has only a few counts. The chain uses TRBV19 and TRBJ1-4; D gene ambiguous. CDR1 is LNHDA and CDR2 is SQIVND in the germline V gene (reference sequence). V lost 7 bases, J lost 1 base, and 13 bases lay in between. CDR3 size: 15 residues. The CDR3 DNA reads as TGTGCCAGTAATCTCCCCGGCGGAACTAATGAAAAACTGTTTTTT. This codes for CASNLPGGTNEKLFF.

The V call is TRBV4-3, the J call TRBJ2-3; 7 bases agree with TRBD2. Trimming took 1 base from V and 0 from J; bases not matched to a gene: 7. From germline, CDR1 is LGHNA and CDR2 YSLEER. This CDR3 spans 17 amino acids. In DNA, the CDR3 is TGCGCCAGCAGCCAAGGGGTTGGGGGGGGAAGCACAGATACGCAGTATTTT. It specifies CASSQGVGGGSTDTQYF.

This chain uses TRBV27 with TRBJ1-4, with TRBD1 matching 8 bases. V shed 5 bases, J shed 8 bases, and the junction held 22 bases outside the gene matches. Germline V gene data show CDR1 as MNHEY and CDR2 as SMNVEV (reference sequence). The CDR3 is 19 residues long. The CDR3 DNA sequence: TGTGCCAGCAGTCCCTACCGACCCCTCTCGACAGGGGATGACGAAAAACTGTTTTTT. Its translation: CASSPYRPLSTGDDEKLFF.

V is TRBV12-5 and J is TRBJ2-5; D is perhaps TRBD1 (5 bases). V shed 7 bases and J shed 9 bases, with 18 bases lying between them. The CDR3 totals 13 residues. Germline V gives CDR1 LGHNT, CDR2 FRNRAP. CDR3 amino acids: CASAPPWGPSQYF. The CDR3 DNA is TGTGCTAGTGCCCCCCCCTGGGGCCCATCCCAGTACTTC.

This chain joins TRBV4-1 and TRBJ2-1, with a tentative D call TRBD2 (5 bases). The CDR3 contains 13 residues. Trimming pared 1 base from V and 6 bases from J, leaving 7 bases between. CDR1 and CDR2 from the germline V gene are MGHRA and YSYEKL. The CDR3 DNA is TGCGCCAGCAGCCAAGTAGGAGGCAATGAGCAGTTCTTC. It is translated as CASSQVGGNEQFF.

This chain links TRBV4-2 with TRBJ1-6, with 10 bases fitting TRBD1. This CDR3 contains 20 residues. V shed 4 bases, J shed 4 bases, and the junction held 16 bases outside the gene matches. Germline-derived CDR1 and CDR2 are LGHNA and YNFKEQ. The DNA of the CDR3 is TGTGCCAGCAGCCTAGATACCTCCTCCGGGACAGGGGATTATAATTCACCCCTCCACTTT. This translates into CASSLDTSSGTGDYNSPLHF.

The rearrangement links TRBV27 to TRBJ1-5; 9 bases are a match to TRBD1. Unmatched junction bases numbered 8, after V lost 5 bases and J lost 9 bases. This CDR3 contains 14 residues. Germline V gene sequence: CDR1 MNHEY, CDR2 SMNVEV (reference sequence). The CDR3 is CASSPGQGDLPQHF. The CDR3 coding sequence is TGTGCCAGCAGTCCGGGACAGGGCGATCTGCCCCAGCATTTT.

V usage is TRBV19 and J usage is TRBJ2-4; the D gene is possibly TRBD2 (5 bases). This CDR3 comprises 13 residues. Germline CDR1 is LNHDA and CDR2 is SQIVND (reference sequence). The V end was cut by 1 base, the J end by 7 bases, with 8 bases between. CDR3 protein: CASSIGRRNIQYF. CDR3 DNA sequence: TGTGCCAGTAGTATAGGGAGGAGGAACATTCAGTACTTC.

The chain uses TRBV9 and TRBJ2-3, with a tentative D call TRBD2 (6 bases). CDR3 size: 16 residues. Germline CDR1 and CDR2: SGDLS and YYNGEE. The germline V and J ends were trimmed by 0 bases and 4 bases, with 15 bases remaining between them. This CDR3 reads CASSVDAGTRADTQYF. In DNA, the CDR3 is TGTGCCAGCAGCGTAGATGCCGGGACTCGCGCAGATACGCAGTATTTT. Full variable domain (outside the CDR3, taken from reference TRBV9 and TRBJ2-3): DSGVTQTPKHLITATGQRVTLRCSPRSGDLSVYWYQQSLDQGLQFLIQYYNGEERAKGNILERFSAQQFPDLHSELNLSSLELGDSALYFCASSVDAGTRADTQYFGPGTRLTVL.

The rearrangement joins TRBV10-3 to TRBJ2-7, with D possibly matching TRBD1 (5 bases). Trimming left V 6 bases short and J 6 bases short, with 9 bases between. Germline values: CDR1 ENHRY, CDR2 SYGVKD. The CDR3 contains 11 residues. The CDR3 sequence is CAIRTGPEQYF. The CDR3 nucleotides are TGTGCCATCAGAACAGGTCCCGAGCAGTACTTC.